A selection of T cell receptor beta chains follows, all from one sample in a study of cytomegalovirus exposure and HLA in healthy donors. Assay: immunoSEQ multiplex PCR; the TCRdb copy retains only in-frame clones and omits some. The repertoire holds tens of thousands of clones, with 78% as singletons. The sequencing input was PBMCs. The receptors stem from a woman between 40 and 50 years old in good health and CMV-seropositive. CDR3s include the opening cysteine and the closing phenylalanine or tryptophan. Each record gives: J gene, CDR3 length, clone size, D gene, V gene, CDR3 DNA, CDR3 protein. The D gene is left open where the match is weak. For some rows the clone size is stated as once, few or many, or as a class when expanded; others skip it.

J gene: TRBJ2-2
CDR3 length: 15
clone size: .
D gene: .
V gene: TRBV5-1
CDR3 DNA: TGCGCCAGCAGCTTGGATCGGGGGAGCACCGGGGAGCTGTTTTTT
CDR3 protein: CASSLDRGSTGELFF

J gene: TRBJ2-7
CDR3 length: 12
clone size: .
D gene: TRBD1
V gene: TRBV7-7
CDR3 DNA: TGTGCTAGCAGTCACACAGGGGCCGAGCAGTACTTC
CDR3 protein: CASSHTGAEQYF

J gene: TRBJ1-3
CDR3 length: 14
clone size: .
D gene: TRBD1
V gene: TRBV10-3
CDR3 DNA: TGTGCCATCGGAGAGACAGGGTCTGGAAACACCATATATTTT
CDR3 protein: CAIGETGSGNTIYF

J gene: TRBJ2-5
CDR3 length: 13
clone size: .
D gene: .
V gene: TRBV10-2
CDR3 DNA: TGCGCCAGCAGCGGGAGCAGGCAAGAGACCCAGTACTTC
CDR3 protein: CASSGSRQETQYF

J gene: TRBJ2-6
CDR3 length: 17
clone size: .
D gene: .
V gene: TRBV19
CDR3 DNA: TGTGCCAGTAGTACCGACAGACATTTCTCTGGGGCCAACGTCCTGACTTTC
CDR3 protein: CASSTDRHFSGANVLTF

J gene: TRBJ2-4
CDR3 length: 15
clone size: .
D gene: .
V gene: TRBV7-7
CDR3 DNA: TGTGCTAGCAGCCCCCGCGGCTTAACCAAAAACATTCAGTACTTC
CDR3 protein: CASSPRGLTKNIQYF

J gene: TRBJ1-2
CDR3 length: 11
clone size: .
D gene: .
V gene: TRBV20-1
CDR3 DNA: TGCAGTGCTACCTATCAGGGAGGCTACACCTTC
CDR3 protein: CSATYQGGYTF

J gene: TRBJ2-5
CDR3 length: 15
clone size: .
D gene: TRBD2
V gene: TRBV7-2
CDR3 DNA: TGTGCCAGCAGCTCCCCGGGTAGCGGGAGTGAGACCCAGTACTTC
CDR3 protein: CASSSPGSGSETQYF

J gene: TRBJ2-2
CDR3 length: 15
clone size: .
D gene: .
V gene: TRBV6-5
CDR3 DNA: TGTGCCAGCAGTCCACAGGCCGTCAACACCGGGGAGCTGTTTTTT
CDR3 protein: CASSPQAVNTGELFF

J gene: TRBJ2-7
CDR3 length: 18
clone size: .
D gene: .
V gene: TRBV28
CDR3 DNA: TGTGCCAGCAGCCTCGGGGTACGCGGGACCTCCTTTACCTACGAGCAGTACTTC
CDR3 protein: CASSLGVRGTSFTYEQYF

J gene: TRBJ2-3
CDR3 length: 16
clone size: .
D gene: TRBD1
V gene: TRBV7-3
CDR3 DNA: TGTGCCAGCAGCCAAGACGGGACAGGGGTAACAGATACGCAGTATTTT
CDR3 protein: CASSQDGTGVTDTQYF

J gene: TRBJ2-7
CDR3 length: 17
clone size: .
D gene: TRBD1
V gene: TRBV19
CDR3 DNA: TGTGCCAGTAGTATTGGTCAGGGGGCAAGCCCCACCTACGATCAGTACTTC
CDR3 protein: CASSIGQGASPTYDQYF

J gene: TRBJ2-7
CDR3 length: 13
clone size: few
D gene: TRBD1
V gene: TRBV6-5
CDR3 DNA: TGTGCCAGCGGCCAGACAGGGACAATTGAGCAGTACTTC
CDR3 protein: CASGQTGTIEQYF

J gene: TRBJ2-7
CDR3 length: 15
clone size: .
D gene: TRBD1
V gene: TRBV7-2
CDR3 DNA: TGTGCCAGCAGCTTAGTAGGGGGCTCGTCCTACGAGCAGTACTTC
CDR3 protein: CASSLVGGSSYEQYF

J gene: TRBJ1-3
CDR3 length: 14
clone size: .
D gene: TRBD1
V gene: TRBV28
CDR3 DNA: TGTGCCAGCAGTACGGGACAGGCTGGAAACACCATATATTTT
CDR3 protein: CASSTGQAGNTIYF

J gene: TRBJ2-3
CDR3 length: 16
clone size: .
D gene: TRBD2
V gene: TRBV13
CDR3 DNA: TGTGCCAGCAGTATGCCCATTAGCGGGATAACGGATACGCAGTATTTT
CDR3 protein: CASSMPISGITDTQYF

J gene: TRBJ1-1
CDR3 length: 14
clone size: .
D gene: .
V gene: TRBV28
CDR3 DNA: TGTGCCAGCAGTCATAGGGGCAGGAACACTGAAGCTTTCTTT
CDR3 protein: CASSHRGRNTEAFF

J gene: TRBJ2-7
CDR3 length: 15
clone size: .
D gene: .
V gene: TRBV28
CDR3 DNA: TGTGCCAGCAGTCCCAGCGGGACAACTACCTACGAGCAGTACTTC
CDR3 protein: CASSPSGTTTYEQYF

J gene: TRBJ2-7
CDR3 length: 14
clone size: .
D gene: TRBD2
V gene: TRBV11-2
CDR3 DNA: TGTGCCAGCAGCCCCCAGCGGGACCTCTACGAGCAGTACTTC
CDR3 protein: CASSPQRDLYEQYF

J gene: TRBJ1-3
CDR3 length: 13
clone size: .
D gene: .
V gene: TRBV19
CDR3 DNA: TGTGCCAGTAGCCAGGGGCCTGGAAACACCATATATTTT
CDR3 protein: CASSQGPGNTIYF

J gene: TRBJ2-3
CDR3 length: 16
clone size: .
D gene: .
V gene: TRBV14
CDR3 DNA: TGTGCCAGCAGCCAAGGTCGGGGATGGGCCACAGATACGCAGTATTTT
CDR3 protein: CASSQGRGWATDTQYF

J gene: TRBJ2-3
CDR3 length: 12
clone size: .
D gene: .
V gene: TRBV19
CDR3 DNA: TGTGCCAGTAGTACTTCAGGGGATACGCAGTATTTT
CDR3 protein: CASSTSGDTQYF

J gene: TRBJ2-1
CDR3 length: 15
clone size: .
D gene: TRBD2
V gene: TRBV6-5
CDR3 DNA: TGTGCCAGCAGTTACAGCCTAGCGGGAGTAAATGAGCAGTTCTTC
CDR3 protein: CASSYSLAGVNEQFF

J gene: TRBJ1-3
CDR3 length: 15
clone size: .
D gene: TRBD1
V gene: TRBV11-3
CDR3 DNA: TGTGCCAGCAGCCCAGGACAGGGCCCGGGAAACACCATATATTTT
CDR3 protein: CASSPGQGPGNTIYF

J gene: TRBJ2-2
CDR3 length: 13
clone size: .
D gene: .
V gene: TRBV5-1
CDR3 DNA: TGCGCCAGCAGCGTGACAGTTACCGGGGAGCTGTTTTTT
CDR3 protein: CASSVTVTGELFF

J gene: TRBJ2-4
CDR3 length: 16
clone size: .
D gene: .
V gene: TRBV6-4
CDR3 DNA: TGTGCCAGCAGTGACCCAGGGGCGCCAGCCAAAAACATTCAGTACTTC
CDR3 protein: CASSDPGAPAKNIQYF

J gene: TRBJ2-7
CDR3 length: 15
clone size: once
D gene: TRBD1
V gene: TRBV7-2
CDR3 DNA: TGTGCCAGCAGCCCTCAAGGGACAGGGGGGAGCGAGCAGTACTTC
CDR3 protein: CASSPQGTGGSEQYF

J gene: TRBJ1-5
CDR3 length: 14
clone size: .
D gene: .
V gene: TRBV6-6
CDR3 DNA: TGTGCCAGCAGTTCCCTCTATAGCAATCAGCCCCAGCATTTT
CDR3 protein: CASSSLYSNQPQHF

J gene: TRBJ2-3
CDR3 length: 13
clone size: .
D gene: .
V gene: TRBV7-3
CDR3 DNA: TGTGCCAGCAGCGGCAGGGGCTCAGATACGCAGTATTTT
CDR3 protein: CASSGRGSDTQYF

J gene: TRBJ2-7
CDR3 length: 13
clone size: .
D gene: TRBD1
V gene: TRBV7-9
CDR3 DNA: TGTGCCAGCAGCTCAGGGGGCCTCTACGAGCAGTACTTC
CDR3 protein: CASSSGGLYEQYF

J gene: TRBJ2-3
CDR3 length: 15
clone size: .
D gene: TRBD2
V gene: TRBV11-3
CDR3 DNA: TGTGCCAGCAGACTTGGGACTAGCGGCTCAGATACGCAGTATTTT
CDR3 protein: CASRLGTSGSDTQYF

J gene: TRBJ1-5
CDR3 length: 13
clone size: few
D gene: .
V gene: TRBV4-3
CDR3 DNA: TGCGCCAGCAGCCAAGACTCCGATCAGCCCCAGCATTTT
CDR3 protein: CASSQDSDQPQHF

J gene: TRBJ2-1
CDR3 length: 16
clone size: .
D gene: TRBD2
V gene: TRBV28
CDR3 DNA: TGTGCCAGCAGTTTATTAGAAGCGGGAGATGTAGATGAGCAGTTCTTC
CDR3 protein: CASSLLEAGDVDEQFF

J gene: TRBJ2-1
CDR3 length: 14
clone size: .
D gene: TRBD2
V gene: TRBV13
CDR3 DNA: TGTGCCAGCAACTTAGCGGGAGACTTGAATGAGCAGTTCTTC
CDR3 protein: CASNLAGDLNEQFF

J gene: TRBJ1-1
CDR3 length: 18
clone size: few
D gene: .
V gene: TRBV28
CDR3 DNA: TGTGCCAGCAGTCCCCGGACAGATAGTTGGGTCATGAACACTGAAGCTTTCTTT
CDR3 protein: CASSPRTDSWVMNTEAFF

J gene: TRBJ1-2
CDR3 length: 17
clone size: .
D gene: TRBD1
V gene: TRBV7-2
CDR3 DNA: TGTGCCAGCAGCTTAGCCCCGGGACAGGCTACCCTCTATGGCTACACCTTC
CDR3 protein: CASSLAPGQATLYGYTF

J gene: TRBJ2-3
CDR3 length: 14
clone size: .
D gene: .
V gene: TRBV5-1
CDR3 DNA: TGCGCCAGCAGCTTGGCTGGGTACGGGAATACGCAGTATTTT
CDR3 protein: CASSLAGYGNTQYF

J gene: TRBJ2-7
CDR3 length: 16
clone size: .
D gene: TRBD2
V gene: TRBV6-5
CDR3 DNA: TGTGCCAGCAGTTACTCCGGGACTAGGTCCCAGGACGAGCAGTACTTC
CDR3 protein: CASSYSGTRSQDEQYF

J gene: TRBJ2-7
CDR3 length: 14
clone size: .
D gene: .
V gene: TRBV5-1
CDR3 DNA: TGCGCCAGCAGCCCCGGGAGTGGCTTGGACGAGCAGTACTTC
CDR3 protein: CASSPGSGLDEQYF

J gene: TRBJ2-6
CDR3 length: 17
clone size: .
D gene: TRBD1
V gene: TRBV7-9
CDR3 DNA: TGTGCCAGCAACACGGACAGGGCCTCGACAGGGGCCAACGTCCTGACTTTC
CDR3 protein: CASNTDRASTGANVLTF

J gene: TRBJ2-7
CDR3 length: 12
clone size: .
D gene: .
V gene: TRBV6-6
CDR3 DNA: TGTGCCAGCACCGCAGGGTTCGACGAGCAGTACTTC
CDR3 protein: CASTAGFDEQYF

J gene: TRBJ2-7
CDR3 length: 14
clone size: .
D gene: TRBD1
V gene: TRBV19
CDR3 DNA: TGTGCCACTTACAAAGGGGGCCCACCCTACGAGCAGTACTTC
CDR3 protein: CATYKGGPPYEQYF

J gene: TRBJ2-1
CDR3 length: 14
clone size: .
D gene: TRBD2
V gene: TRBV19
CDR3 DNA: TGTGCCAGTAGTAGCGGACTAGCGCTTAATGAGCAGTTCTTC
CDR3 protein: CASSSGLALNEQFF

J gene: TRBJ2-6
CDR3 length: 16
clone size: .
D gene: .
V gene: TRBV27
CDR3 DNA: TGTGCCAGCCGGAGGGGCCCCCTCTCTGGGGCCAACGTCCTGACTTTC
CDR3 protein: CASRRGPLSGANVLTF

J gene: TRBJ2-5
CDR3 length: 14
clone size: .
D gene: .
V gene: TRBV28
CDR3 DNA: TGTGCCAGCAGTTTAGTTTTCCTTGGCGAGACCCAGTACTTC
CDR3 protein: CASSLVFLGETQYF

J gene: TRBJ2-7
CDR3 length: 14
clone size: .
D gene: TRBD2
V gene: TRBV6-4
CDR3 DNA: TGTGCCAGCAGTACTAGCGGGAGTTCCTACGAGCAGTACTTC
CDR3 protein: CASSTSGSSYEQYF

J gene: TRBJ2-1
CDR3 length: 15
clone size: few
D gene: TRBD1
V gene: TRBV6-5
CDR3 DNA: TGTGCCAGCAGTTCCGGACAGGGGACGTACAATGAGCAGTTCTTC
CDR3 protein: CASSSGQGTYNEQFF

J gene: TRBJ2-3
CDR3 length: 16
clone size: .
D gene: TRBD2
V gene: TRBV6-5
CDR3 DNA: TGTGCCAGCAGTTACTCGGTGTCGGGAGGGCCTCATACGCAGTATTTT
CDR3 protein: CASSYSVSGGPHTQYF

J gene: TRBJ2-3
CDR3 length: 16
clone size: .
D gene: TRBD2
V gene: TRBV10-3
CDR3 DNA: TGTGCCATCAGTGACGGGGGGACTAGCGGAGCCTATACGCAGTATTTT
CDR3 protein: CAISDGGTSGAYTQYF

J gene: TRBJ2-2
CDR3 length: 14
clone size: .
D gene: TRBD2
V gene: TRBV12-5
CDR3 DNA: TGTGCTAGTGGTAGGCGGGAGGACACCGGGGAGCTGTTTTTT
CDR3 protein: CASGRREDTGELFF

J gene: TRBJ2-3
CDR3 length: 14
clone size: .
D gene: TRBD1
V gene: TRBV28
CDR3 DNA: TGTGCCAGTCGGACAGGGCCTAGCACAGATACGCAGTATTTT
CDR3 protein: CASRTGPSTDTQYF

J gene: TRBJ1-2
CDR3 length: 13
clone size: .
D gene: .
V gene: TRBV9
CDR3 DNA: TGTGCCAGCAGAGGGGAGGGGGGGTATGGCTACACCTTC
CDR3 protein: CASRGEGGYGYTF

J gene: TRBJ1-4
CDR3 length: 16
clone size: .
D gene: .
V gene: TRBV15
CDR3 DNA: TGTGCCACCAGCAGAGATAGGCAGGGTCGCGGAGAAAAACTGTTTTTT
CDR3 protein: CATSRDRQGRGEKLFF

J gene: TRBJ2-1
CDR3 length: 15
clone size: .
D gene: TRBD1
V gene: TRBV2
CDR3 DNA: TGTGCCAGCAGTCTAGGGACAGCTTCCTACAATGAGCAGTTCTTC
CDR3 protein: CASSLGTASYNEQFF